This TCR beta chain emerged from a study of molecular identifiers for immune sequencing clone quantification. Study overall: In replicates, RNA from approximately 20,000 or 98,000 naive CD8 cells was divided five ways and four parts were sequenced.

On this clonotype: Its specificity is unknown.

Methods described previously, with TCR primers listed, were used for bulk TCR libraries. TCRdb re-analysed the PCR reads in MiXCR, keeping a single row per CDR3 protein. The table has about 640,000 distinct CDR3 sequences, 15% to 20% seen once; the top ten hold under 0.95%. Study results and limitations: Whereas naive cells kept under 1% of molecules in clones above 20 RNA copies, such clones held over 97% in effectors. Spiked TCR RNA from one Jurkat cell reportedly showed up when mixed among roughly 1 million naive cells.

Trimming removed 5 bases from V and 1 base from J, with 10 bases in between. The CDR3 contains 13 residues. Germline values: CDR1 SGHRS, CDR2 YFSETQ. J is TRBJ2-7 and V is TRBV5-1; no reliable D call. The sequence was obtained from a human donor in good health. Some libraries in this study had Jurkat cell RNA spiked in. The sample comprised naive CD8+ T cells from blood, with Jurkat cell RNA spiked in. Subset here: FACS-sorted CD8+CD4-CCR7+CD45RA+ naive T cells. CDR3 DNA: TGCGCCAGCAGATCGGGTCCTTCCTACGAGCAGTACTTC. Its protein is CASRSGPSYEQYF. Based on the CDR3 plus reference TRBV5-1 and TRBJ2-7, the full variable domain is KAGVTQTPRYLIKTRGQQVTLSCSPISGHRSVSWYQQTPGQGLQFLFEYFSETQRNKGNFPGRFSGRQFSNSRSEMNVSTLELGDSALYLCASRSGPSYEQYFGPGTRLTVT.